Presented here are 22 T cell receptor beta chains from one specimen sequenced in a study of cytomegalovirus exposure and HLA in healthy donors. Researchers ran the PCR with 60 Vbeta and 13 Jbeta primers. Profiled with immunoSEQ multiplex PCR; TCRdb holds only in-frame clones, not every one. This table holds roughly 100,000 clones, about 81% found once. The source material was PBMCs. The receptors come from a man aged 30 to 39 in good health and CMV-seronegative.

The count of this clone is one. The gene calls are TRBV5-1 and TRBJ2-3, with TRBD2 as a possible D gene (6 bases). Trimming took 2 bases from V and 4 from J, leaving 11 bases between them. The CDR3 sequence is 14 residues long. Germline V gene lookup returns CDR1 SGHRS and CDR2 YFSETQ. CDR3 amino acids: CASSLSGLADTQYF. The CDR3 nucleotides are TGCGCCAGCAGCTTAAGCGGGTTGGCAGATACGCAGTATTTT.

The DNA of the CDR3 is TGCAGCGTTTCACCCTACCTAGAATCCTACGAGCAGTACTTC. This gives the protein CSVSPYLESYEQYF. The J gene is TRBJ2-7, the V gene TRBV29-1; no definite D call. CDR3 length: 14 amino acids. The germline gives CDR1 SQVTM, CDR2 ANQGSEA. Trimming cost V 5 bases and J 1 base, with 15 bases left between them.

This rearrangement joins TRBV30 to TRBJ2-2, with D possibly matching TRBD1 (6 bases). This CDR3 has 16 amino acids. Trimming removed 8 bases from V and 6 bases from J, with 25 bases in between. CDR1 and CDR2 (germline): GTSNPN, SVGIG (reference sequence). The CDR3 reads CALEWQGRFVAGELFF. CDR3 bases: TGTGCCCTGGAGTGGCAGGGGCGCTTTGTGGCCGGGGAGCTGTTTTTT.

This clone occurred once. The CDR3 reads CASSQDLLTGGTNQPQHF. CDR3 bases: TGCGCCAGCAGCCAAGATCTATTGACAGGGGGGACCAATCAGCCCCAGCATTTT. The V and J genes are TRBV4-3 and TRBJ1-5; 9 nucleotides line up with TRBD1. With 0 bases clipped from V and 3 bases from J, the junction kept 9 bases outside the gene matches. This CDR3 is 18 amino acids long. Germline values: CDR1 LGHNA, CDR2 YSLEER.

The chain joins TRBV4-3 to TRBJ2-7; TRBD2 agrees at 7 bases. The CDR3 is 16 residues long. The V gene's germline CDR1 is LGHNA and CDR2 YSLEER. With V trimmed by 0 bases and J by 0 bases, 5 bases remained unmatched. In nucleotides, the CDR3 is TGCGCCAGCAGCCAAGATCTCGGGGGGTCCTCCTACGAGCAGTACTTC. As protein: CASSQDLGGSSYEQYF.

The chain is built from TRBV5-1 and TRBJ2-2, with D uncertain. The CDR3 sequence is 9 residues long. Germline CDR1 is SGHRS and CDR2 is YFSETQ. V was trimmed by 9 bases and J by 11 bases, leaving 8 bases between them. CDR3 nucleotides: TGCGCCACTCTAGACGAGCTGTTTTTT. Its translation: CATLDELFF.

The chain has TRBV9 and TRBJ2-2; tentatively, D is TRBD1 (7 bases). Trimming removed 3 bases at V and 2 bases at J, with 11 bases between. Germline V CDR1 and CDR2: SGDLS, YYNGEE. This CDR3 is built from 15 residues. The CDR3 DNA is TGTGCCAGCAGCGCCGGAGGGGGCAACACCGGGGAGCTGTTTTTT. It encodes CASSAGGGNTGELFF.

This clone turned up a few times. The chain uses TRBV7-7 and TRBJ2-1, with TRBD2 matching over 10 bases. Germline V gene sequence: CDR1 SSHAT, CDR2 FNYEAQ (reference sequence). The CDR3 runs 15 residues. V was pared by 4 bases and J by 6 bases, with 6 bases of the junction left unmatched. The CDR3 nucleotides read TGTGCCAGCAGCTCAAAGCGGGGGGGACTCAATGAGCAGTTCTTC. Protein: CASSSKRGGLNEQFF. The full variable domain, in which reference TRBV7-7 and TRBJ2-1 provide the parts outside the CDR3, is GAGVSQSPRYKVTKRGQDVTLRCDPISSHATLYWYQQALGQGPEFLTYFNYEAQPDKSGLPSDRFSAERPEGSISTLTIQRTEQRDSAMYRCASSSKRGGLNEQFFGPGTRLTVL.

This chain connects TRBV27 to TRBJ1-5; 10 bases agree with TRBD1. J gave up 7 bases and V 5 bases, and 11 bases lay outside the gene matches. The germline V gene has CDR1 MNHEY and CDR2 SMNVEV (reference sequence). The CDR3 extends over 16 amino acids. CDR3 sequence reads: CASSPDRGHGVQPQHF. CDR3 coding DNA: TGTGCCAGCAGTCCCGACAGGGGGCACGGGGTACAGCCCCAGCATTTT.

J is TRBJ2-7 and V is TRBV19; D is unresolved. Per germline, CDR1 LNHDA and CDR2 SQIVND (reference sequence). The V gene lost 5 bases and the J gene lost 0 bases, with 14 bases spanning the gap. This CDR3 contains 15 residues. DNA for the CDR3: TGTGCCAGTAGTTTGGGCCTGTTGGGCTCCTACGAGCAGTACTTC. Translation: CASSLGLLGSYEQYF.

This clone was detected only a few times. The chain links TRBV7-3 to TRBJ1-1; a weak D match, TRBD1 (6 bases). The CDR3 totals 15 residues. Deletions cut 0 bases from V and 7 bases from J, with 15 bases between. CDR1 SGHTA and CDR2 FQGTGA come from the germline V gene. CDR3 protein: CASSLTGGQGREAFF. The CDR3 DNA sequence: TGTGCCAGCAGCTTAACGGGGGGGCAGGGTCGTGAAGCTTTCTTT.

The chain combines TRBV21-1 with TRBJ1-1; the D call in the table, TRBD1, was not verified against the DNA. TRBV21-1 is a known pseudogene. This CDR3 spans 15 amino acids. The CDR3 DNA reads TGTGCCAGCAGTTTAAAGGACAGGGGTGGGACTGAAGCTTTCTTT. Protein sequence: CASSLKDRGGTEAFF.

The CDR3 loop is CAWSVWGRDYEQYF. The DNA of the CDR3 is TGTGCCTGGAGTGTTTGGGGCAGGGACTACGAGCAGTACTTC. This chain uses TRBV30 with TRBJ2-7; weak D call: TRBD1 (5 bases). The germline V and J ends were trimmed by 0 bases and 3 bases, with 12 bases remaining between them. The germline V gene has CDR1 GTSNPN and CDR2 SVGIG (reference sequence). The CDR3 has 14 amino acids. Variable domain in full (rest from reference TRBV30 and TRBJ2-7): SQTIHQWPATLVQPVGSPLSLECTVEGTSNPNLYWYRQAAGRGLQLLFYSVGIGQISSEVPQNLSASRPQDRQFILSSKKLLLSDSGFYLCAWSVWGRDYEQYFGPGTRLTVT.

V is TRBV18 and J is TRBJ1-6; no firm D call. This CDR3 region has 13 residues. Between the trimmed V and J ends, which lost 6 bases and 7 bases, there was a span of 10 bases. Germline V lookup: CDR1 KGHSH, CDR2 LQKENI. The CDR3 sequence is CASSPGSNSPLHF. The DNA for the CDR3 is TGTGCCAGCTCTCCAGGCTCGAATTCACCCCTCCACTTT.

V usage is TRBV18 and J usage is TRBJ2-1; TRBD2 aligns across 11 bases. The CDR3 runs to 18 residues. V trimming: 2 bases; J trimming: 4 bases; junction bases outside the gene matches: 10. CDR1 is KGHSH, CDR2 LQKENI, per germline. CDR3 protein: CASSPVAGGPKMYNEQFF. The CDR3 DNA is TGTGCCAGCTCACCAGTAGCGGGGGGGCCGAAGATGTACAATGAGCAGTTCTTC. Complete variable domain (other parts from reference TRBV18 and TRBJ2-1): NAGVMQNPRHLVRRRGQEARLRCSPMKGHSHVYWYRQLPEEGLKFMVYLQKENIIDESGMPKERFSAEFPKEGPSILRIQQVVRGDSAAYFCASSPVAGGPKMYNEQFFGPGTRLTVL.

V usage is TRBV9 and J usage is TRBJ1-1, with D possibly matching TRBD1 (5 bases). Germline lookup yields CDR1 SGDLS and CDR2 YYNGEE. The V end lost 3 bases, the J end lost 8 bases, and 20 bases lay between the germline ends. The CDR3 totals 15 residues. The CDR3 DNA sequence: TGTGCCAGCAGCGACCGAGACAGCACCTCCCTCGAAGCTTTCTTT. Its protein product is CASSDRDSTSLEAFF.

J is TRBJ2-1 and V is TRBV7-2; no firm D call. The CDR3 contains 13 residues. CDR1 and CDR2 (germline): SGHTA, FQGNSA. V lost 5 bases and J lost 4, with 9 bases in between. The CDR3 nucleotides read TGTGCCAGCAGCCTTCTAGGATACAATGAGCAGTTCTTC. Translating it yields CASSLLGYNEQFF.

The chain combines TRBV5-1 with TRBJ1-1; 9 nucleotides line up with TRBD1. This CDR3 has 14 residues. Germline V gene data show CDR1 as SGHRS and CDR2 as YFSETQ. V dropped 3 bases and J dropped 4; count of bases not matched to a gene: 4. The DNA of the CDR3 is TGCGCCAGCAGCTCTGGACAGGGGAGCACTGAAGCTTTCTTT. It is translated as CASSSGQGSTEAFF.

In this sample, this clone turned up a few times. The chain carries TRBV6-6 and TRBJ2-1, with TRBD1 as a possible D gene (5 bases). V was pared by 6 bases and J by 5 bases, with 8 bases between. The CDR3 consists of 12 residues. Per the germline V gene, CDR1 is MNHNY and CDR2 is SVGAGI (reference sequence). The CDR3 coding sequence is TGTGCCAGCAGCCGACAGAACAATGAGCAGTTCTTC. Encoded protein: CASSRQNNEQFF.

The rearrangement links TRBV10-3 to TRBJ2-1; TRBD2 matches 7 bases. V trimming: 8 bases; J trimming: 10 bases; junction bases outside the gene matches: 17. Germline CDR1 reads ENHRY; CDR2 reads SYGVKD. The CDR3 is 15 residues long. The CDR3, as DNA: TGTGCCATCGGCCCCCCGGGGGGAGCGGTGGAAGAGCAGTTCTTC. Translation gives CAIGPPGGAVEEQFF.

This sequence joins TRBV27 and TRBJ2-7; TRBD1 matches 12 bases. Germline V CDR1 and CDR2: MNHEY, SMNVEV (reference sequence). This CDR3 is built from 16 residues. V shed 5 bases and J 5 bases; nucleotides not matched to a gene: 10. CDR3 DNA sequence: TGTGCCAGCAGTATCCTCGGGACAGGGGGCAGAGACGAGCAGTACTTC. Protein sequence: CASSILGTGGRDEQYF.

This clone appeared a few times. V is TRBV5-1 and J is TRBJ1-3, with 7 bases lining up with TRBD1. Per the germline V gene, CDR1 is SGHRS and CDR2 is YFSETQ. The CDR3 sequence is 15 residues long. J was trimmed by 1 base and V by 3 bases; bases with no gene match: 4. The chain's CDR3 is CASSWTGQSGNTIYF. The CDR3 nucleotides read TGCGCCAGCAGCTGGACAGGACAGTCTGGAAACACCATATATTTT.